The 11 T cell receptor beta chains in this list originate from one sample, sequenced in a study of regulatory T cells in long-lasting Graves disease. In building TCR beta libraries, iRepertoire HTBI primers were used together with Arm-PCR of CDR3 regions. TCRdb analysed the multiplex PCR reads with MiXCR anew, one entry per CDR3 protein. The repertoire holds roughly 500,000 distinct CDR3 sequences, with around an eighth as singletons. The time point is: newly diagnosed GD, antithyroid drugs for less than 3 months. After RNA was extracted from PBMCs, the TCR library was made from it. The data also belong to a second study, concerning T cells in Graves' hyperthyroidism and ophthalmopathy.

The sample in question was peripheral blood mononuclear cells (PBMCs), obtained at new diagnosis, from a patient treated with antithyroid drugs. The receptors were gathered from a man younger than 40 with Graves disease.

This clonotype has more than one count but fewer than ten. V gene TRBV15 combines with J gene TRBJ2-2; D perhaps matches TRBD1 (6 bases). The V end lost 2 bases, the J end lost 2 bases, and 15 bases lay between the germline ends. Germline values: CDR1 LNHNV, CDR2 YYDKDF (reference sequence). CDR3 length equals 17 residues. The CDR3 nucleotides are TGTGCCACCAGCAGACACCGGACAGCCATAAACACCGGGGAGCTGTTTTTT. As protein: CATSRHRTAINTGELFF.

This clonotype was detected only a few times. V usage is TRBV20-1 and J usage is TRBJ2-1; 9 positions agree with TRBD2. Trimming at V came to 0 bases and at J to 0 bases, leaving 9 bases not matched to a gene. The CDR3 has 18 residues. Per germline, CDR1 DFQATT and CDR2 SNEGSKA (reference sequence). CDR3 region: CSARERVSGRYSYNEQFF. DNA of the CDR3: TGCAGTGCTAGAGAAAGGGTTAGCGGGAGATACTCCTACAATGAGCAGTTCTTC.

This clonotype was counted at least ten times. The J gene is TRBJ2-1, the V gene TRBV6-1; 14 nucleotides agree with TRBD2. V was clipped by 6 bases and J by 9 bases; unmatched bases: 4. CDR1 MNHNS and CDR2 SASEGT come from the germline V gene. This CDR3 is built from 14 residues. CDR3 residues: CASSLGLAGAEQFF. CDR3 nucleotide sequence: TGTGCCAGCAGCCTGGGACTAGCGGGAGCTGAGCAGTTCTTC.

The chain uses TRBV5-1 and TRBJ2-5; D is ambiguous. The CDR3 is made up of 13 amino acids. CDR1 is SGHRS, CDR2 YFSETQ, per germline. Trimming removed 4 bases at V and 5 bases at J, with 12 bases between. The DNA for the CDR3 is TGCGCCAGCAGCCCTGGGGTAACGGAGACCCAGTACTTC. It encodes CASSPGVTETQYF.

This clonotype appeared a few times. The gene calls are TRBV18 and TRBJ2-7; 8 bases agree with TRBD2. CDR1 is KGHSH, CDR2 LQKENI, per germline. This CDR3 region has 16 residues. V dropped 5 bases and J dropped 3; count of bases not matched to a gene: 12. The CDR3: CASSIVPGTSHYEQYF. Written as DNA, the CDR3 is TGTGCCAGCTCAATTGTCCCCGGGACTAGTCACTACGAGCAGTACTTC.

Of note for this clonotype: A read error may explain this, as a much larger clone is one base away. V is TRBV27 and J is TRBJ1-2; 7 bases fit TRBD1. Germline trimming cut 2 bases from V and 3 bases from J; bases unmatched to any gene: 6. This CDR3 has 15 amino acids. CDR1 MNHEY and CDR2 SMNVEV come from the germline V gene (reference sequence). The CDR3 coding sequence is TGTGCCAGCAGTTTACAGTTCACAGGGGACTATGGCTACACCTTC. This encodes CASSLQFTGDYGYTF.

This clonotype was seen many times. The chain employs TRBV5-1 and TRBJ1-4; a weak D match, TRBD1 (5 bases). The CDR3 has 15 residues. Germline values: CDR1 SGHRS, CDR2 YFSETQ. Trimming removed 4 bases from V and 0 bases from J, with 10 bases in between. As DNA, the CDR3 is TGCGCCAGCAGCACCGGACACGCAACTAATGAAAAACTGTTTTTT. It codes for CASSTGHATNEKLFF. Filled out from reference TRBV5-1 and TRBJ1-4, the complete variable domain reads KAGVTQTPRYLIKTRGQQVTLSCSPISGHRSVSWYQQTPGQGLQFLFEYFSETQRNKGNFPGRFSGRQFSNSRSEMNVSTLELGDSALYLCASSTGHATNEKLFFGSGTQLSVL.

This clonotype was counted many times. The chain is built from TRBV29-1 and TRBJ2-2; D gene ambiguous. V lost 7 bases and J lost 1, with 13 bases in between. There are 14 residues in the CDR3. The germline V gene has CDR1 SQVTM and CDR2 ANQGSEA. In DNA, the CDR3 is TGCAGCGCCTGTCCGGGCTTGAACACCGGGGAGCTGTTTTTT. Encoded protein: CSACPGLNTGELFF.

The CDR3 coding sequence is TGTGCCAGCAGTGACTCCCCTAGCGGGAGTGATACGCAGTATTTT. This codes for CASSDSPSGSDTQYF. V usage is TRBV6-4 and J usage is TRBJ2-3, with 10 positions matching TRBD2. V trimming: 0 bases; J trimming: 6 bases; junction bases outside the gene matches: 3. Germline V gene sequence: CDR1 MRHNA, CDR2 SNTAGT. This CDR3 has 15 residues.

At least ten counts were recorded for this clonotype. The chain employs TRBV5-5 and TRBJ2-6; 9 bases fit TRBD1. From germline, CDR1 is SGHKS and CDR2 YYEKEE (reference sequence). The ends lost 1 base at V and 0 bases at J; junction bases unmatched: 5. The CDR3 runs to 18 residues. The CDR3 DNA follows: TGTGCCAGCAGCTTGAGGACAGGGGCGACCTCTGGGGCCAACGTCCTGACTTTC. As protein: CASSLRTGATSGANVLTF.

This clonotype was seen ten or more times. V and J are TRBV5-1 and TRBJ2-2; D assignment may be TRBD1 or TRBD2 (6 bases each). The length of the CDR3 is 14 residues. Germline assignment: CDR1 SGHRS and CDR2 YFSETQ. Deletions cut 0 bases from V and 7 bases from J, with 10 bases between. The CDR3 region is CASSLEGGDGELFF. CDR3 coding DNA: TGCGCCAGCAGCTTGGAGGGGGGCGACGGGGAGCTGTTTTTT.